The 24 T cell receptor beta chains in this list originate from one sample, sequenced in a study of cytomegalovirus exposure and HLA in healthy donors. Amplification used 60 Vbeta primers and 13 Jbeta primers. Clones were read by immunoSEQ multiplex PCR, and TCRdb kept only the in-frame ones, dropping some. This sample has 100,000 or so clones; more than 65% occur once, and the top ten carry approximately 3%. Specimen: PBMCs. Source of these receptors: a man aged 25-45 years in good health and CMV-seronegative.

The CDR3 region has the DNA TGCGCCAGCAGCCAAGATTGGACACCACCAAAACTCCCCGGGGAGCTGTTTTTT. Its translation: CASSQDWTPPKLPGELFF. The chain recombines TRBV4-3 with TRBJ2-2, with D perhaps matching TRBD1 (5 bases). Trimming cost V 0 bases and J 6 bases, with 20 bases left between them. The germline V gene encodes CDR1 LGHNA and CDR2 YSLEER. This CDR3 is built from 18 residues.

The chain couples TRBV7-2 to TRBJ2-2, with 11 bases fitting TRBD2. The CDR3 consists of 15 residues. Trimming removed 5 bases from V and 5 bases from J; junction bases left unmatched: 4. The germline CDR1 and CDR2 sequences are SGHTA and FQGNSA. The CDR3 DNA is TGTGCCAGCAGCCCTGGACTAGCGGGTACCGGGGAGCTGTTTTTT. Translated: CASSPGLAGTGELFF.

This rearrangement joins TRBV7-6 to TRBJ2-1; TRBD2 agrees at 8 bases. V lost 3 bases, J lost 2 bases, and 9 bases stayed unmatched. The CDR3 contains 17 residues. Germline V gene sequence: CDR1 SGHVS, CDR2 FNYEAQ. Written as DNA, the CDR3 is TGTGCCAGCAGCTTTCTCATAGCGGGGAGAGCCTACAATGAGCAGTTCTTC. As protein: CASSFLIAGRAYNEQFF.

This chain's CDR3 is CASSPGQGGSPLHF. The DNA of the CDR3 is TGTGCCAGTAGCCCGGGACAGGGGGGTTCACCCCTCCACTTT. This sequence joins TRBV19 and TRBJ1-6; 11 nucleotides agree with TRBD1. Germline-derived CDR1 and CDR2 are LNHDA and SQIVND (reference sequence). The CDR3 loop spans 14 amino acids. Trimming cost V 6 bases and J 9 bases; bases outside gene matches: 4.

The gene calls are TRBV5-5 and TRBJ1-5; D is ambiguous. The germline gives CDR1 SGHKS, CDR2 YYEKEE (reference sequence). The V end lost 3 bases, the J end lost 9 bases, and 16 bases lay between the germline ends. The CDR3 spans 14 residues. The DNA for the CDR3 is TGTGCCAGCAGCTCAACCCCCGGGTTTGGGCCCCAGCATTTT. This codes for CASSSTPGFGPQHF.

J is TRBJ2-7 and V is TRBV19; 7 bases are a match to TRBD1. J gave up 3 bases and V 5 bases, and 10 bases lay outside the gene matches. The germline V gene has CDR1 LNHDA and CDR2 SQIVND (reference sequence). CDR3 length equals 15 residues. The CDR3 is CASSLRTGINYEQYF. The CDR3, as DNA: TGTGCCAGTAGTCTTCGGACAGGCATAAACTACGAGCAGTACTTC.

Turning to this clone: A read error may account for a junction end that differs from germline. Other nucleotide sequences in the sample specify the same CDR3. The chain has TRBV30 and TRBJ2-5, with 7 bases identical to TRBD2. This CDR3 is built from 14 residues. CDR1 and CDR2 from the germline V gene are GTSNPN and SVGIG (reference sequence). CDR3 protein: CAWSSGGSHETQYF. The CDR3 nucleotides are TGCGCCTGGTCCTCGGGCGGGAGTCACGAGACCCAGTACTTC.

V and J are TRBV18 and TRBJ2-2, with TRBD1 matching over 12 bases. Trimming took 3 bases from V and 4 from J; bases not matched to a gene: 3. CDR1 and CDR2 from the germline V gene are KGHSH and LQKENI. The length of the CDR3 is 16 residues. The CDR3 sequence: CASSPGQGASTGELFF. The CDR3 DNA follows: TGTGCCAGCTCACCGGGACAGGGGGCGAGCACCGGGGAGCTGTTTTTT.

As DNA, the CDR3 is TGTGCCAGCATGTTTCAGTCCAATCAGCCCCAGCATTTT. Protein sequence: CASMFQSNQPQHF. V usage is TRBV2 and J usage is TRBJ1-5; D gene uncertain. Germline values: CDR1 SNHLY, CDR2 FYNNEI. Trimming left V 7 bases short and J 3 bases short, with 10 bases between. CDR3 size: 13 residues.

This chain connects TRBV5-6 to TRBJ2-1; 11 bases align to TRBD2. J gave up 4 bases and V 6 bases, and 9 bases lay outside the gene matches. The CDR3 is made up of 16 amino acids. Per germline, CDR1 SGHDT and CDR2 YYEEEE. Written as DNA, the CDR3 is TGTGCCAGCATTCGAATAGCGGGAGGGCAATACAATGAGCAGTTCTTC. This translates into CASIRIAGGQYNEQFF.

In this sample, this clone turned up a few times. V gene TRBV2 combines with J gene TRBJ2-7; tentative D call: TRBD1 (5 bases). This CDR3 has 12 residues. Germline loops: CDR1 SNHLY, CDR2 FYNNEI. The V end was cut by 5 bases, the J end by 4 bases, with 9 bases between. CDR3 in DNA: TGTGCCAGCAGTAAAAAGGGGTACGAGCAGTACTTC. Translation: CASSKKGYEQYF.

The chain carries TRBV6-5 and TRBJ2-7, with a tentative D call TRBD2 (6 bases). Germline loops: CDR1 MNHEY, CDR2 SVGAGI. V dropped 0 bases and J dropped 3 bases, with 12 bases sitting between them. CDR3 length: 15 amino acids. This CDR3 is CASSYSPGAGYEQYF. The CDR3 bases are TGTGCCAGCAGTTACTCCCCGGGAGCCGGCTACGAGCAGTACTTC.

The V gene is TRBV19, the J gene TRBJ2-1; a possible D gene is TRBD2 (5 bases). Germline CDR1 reads LNHDA; CDR2 reads SQIVND (reference sequence). The CDR3 is 14 residues long. Trimming left V 10 bases short and J 2 bases short, with 15 bases between. In nucleotides, the CDR3 is TGTGCCACCTCCAGCGGAGAGACCTACAATGAGCAGTTCTTC. Encoded protein: CATSSGETYNEQFF.

This chain links TRBV4-2 with TRBJ2-7, with TRBD2 identical over 8 bases. With V trimmed by 0 bases and J by 2 bases, 3 bases remained unmatched. Germline CDR1 LGHNA, CDR2 YNFKEQ. The CDR3 consists of 15 residues. The CDR3 is CASSQDTGGPYEQYF. As DNA, the CDR3 is TGTGCCAGCAGCCAAGATACGGGAGGGCCCTACGAGCAGTACTTC.

V usage is TRBV19 and J usage is TRBJ1-1; 11 bases agree with TRBD1. The CDR3 runs 15 residues. J lost 3 bases, V lost 7 bases, and 7 bases had no gene match. The germline V gene has CDR1 LNHDA and CDR2 SQIVND (reference sequence). CDR3 residues: CASTGTGGSDTEAFF. The DNA for the CDR3 is TGTGCCAGTACGGGGACAGGGGGAAGCGACACTGAAGCTTTCTTT.

This chain joins TRBV28 and TRBJ2-1; D possibly corresponds to TRBD1 (6 bases). Germline lookup yields CDR1 MDHEN and CDR2 SYDVKM. V was clipped by 4 bases and J by 10 bases, with 20 bases between them. The CDR3 spans 15 residues. The CDR3 sequence: CASSSSRQDSREQFF. The CDR3 DNA sequence: TGTGCCAGCAGTTCAAGTAGACAGGACTCCAGAGAGCAGTTCTTC. Using reference TRBV28 and TRBJ2-1 for the parts outside the CDR3, the full variable domain is DVKVTQSSRYLVKRTGEKVFLECVQDMDHENMFWYRQDPGLGLRLIYFSYDVKMKEKGDIPEGYSVSREKKERFSLILESASTNQTSMYLCASSSSRQDSREQFFGPGTRLTVL.

The V call is TRBV7-8, the J call TRBJ2-7, with 12 positions matching TRBD2. The length of the CDR3 is 16 residues. J gave up 6 bases and V 2 bases, and 8 bases lay outside the gene matches. Germline V gene data show CDR1 as SGHVS and CDR2 as FQNEAQ. The DNA of the CDR3 is TGTGCCAGCAGCTTACCGACTAGCGGGAGAAATAGCGAGCAGTACTTC. Translating it yields CASSLPTSGRNSEQYF.

The V and J genes are TRBV9 and TRBJ2-2; 7 bases fit TRBD1. Looked up from germline, CDR1 is SGDLS and CDR2 is YYNGEE. The V and J ends lost 6 bases and 2 bases, in that order; junction bases with no gene match: 7. The CDR3 contains 15 residues. The CDR3 region is CASNPGTANTGELFF. The DNA for the CDR3 is TGTGCCAGCAACCCCGGGACAGCAAACACCGGGGAGCTGTTTTTT.

V usage is TRBV13 and J usage is TRBJ1-1; D is possibly TRBD1 (5 bases). The V end was cut by 3 bases, the J end by 3 bases, with 11 bases between. CDR3 length equals 14 residues. Germline CDR1 reads PRHDT; CDR2 reads FYEKMQ (reference sequence). CDR3 DNA sequence: TGTGCCAGCAGCTTCTGGGGGGATGACACTGAAGCTTTCTTT. Translated: CASSFWGDDTEAFF.

The genes are TRBV11-1 and TRBJ2-3, with 10 nucleotides matching TRBD2. This CDR3 contains 17 residues. From germline, CDR1 is SGHAT and CDR2 FQDESV (reference sequence). V shed 2 bases, J shed 4 bases, and the junction held 9 bases outside the gene matches. This chain's CDR3 is CASSLLWTSGLPDTQYF. CDR3 in DNA: TGTGCCAGCAGCTTACTTTGGACTAGCGGACTACCAGATACGCAGTATTTT.

The chain joins TRBV14 to TRBJ2-5; D is perhaps TRBD2 (5 bases). CDR1 is SGHDN and CDR2 is FVKESK in the germline V gene. Trimming left V 3 bases short and J 5 bases short, with 10 bases between. The CDR3 has 13 amino acids. The CDR3, as DNA: TGTGCCAGCAGCCAGTGGGCTAGCGAGACCCAGTACTTC. This gives the protein CASSQWASETQYF.

This chain's CDR3 is CASGNAGGRDEQFF. CDR3 sequence (DNA): TGTGCTAGTGGTAACGCAGGGGGCAGAGATGAGCAGTTCTTC. The V gene is TRBV12-5, the J gene TRBJ2-1; TRBD1 matches at 8 bases. The CDR3 has 14 amino acids. J was trimmed by 8 bases and V by 5 bases; bases with no gene match: 8. Per the germline V gene, CDR1 is LGHNT and CDR2 is FRNRAP.

The rearrangement joins TRBV9 to TRBJ2-1, with 7 bases fitting TRBD2. Per germline, CDR1 SGDLS and CDR2 YYNGEE. The CDR3 runs to 15 residues. Trimming cost V 0 bases and J 5 bases; bases outside gene matches: 5. The CDR3: CASSVGSSGDNEQFF. The CDR3 DNA is TGTGCCAGCAGCGTAGGGTCTAGCGGAGACAATGAGCAGTTCTTC. Variable domain in full (rest from reference TRBV9 and TRBJ2-1): DSGVTQTPKHLITATGQRVTLRCSPRSGDLSVYWYQQSLDQGLQFLIQYYNGEERAKGNILERFSAQQFPDLHSELNLSSLELGDSALYFCASSVGSSGDNEQFFGPGTRLTVL.

The V and J genes are TRBV27 and TRBJ1-5; perhaps TRBD1 as D (6 bases). In germline, CDR1 is MNHEY, CDR2 SMNVEV (reference sequence). V gave up 3 bases and J gave up 4 bases, with 7 bases separating them. The CDR3 contains 13 residues. CDR3 nucleotides: TGTGCCAGCAGTTTTACAGGGAATCAGCCCCAGCATTTT. Protein product: CASSFTGNQPQHF.